This paragraph reports one T cell receptor (beta chain). As yet, its antigen is unknown. Sequenced by immunoSEQ multiplex PCR; TCRdb stores in-frame clones only, minus some. The sample holds about 45,000 clones; approximately 83% are singletons and the top ten take 2.2%. The sample originates from a study of lymphopenia after photon versus proton radiotherapy. General study findings and limits: Post-nadir TCR diversity decline inversely tracked overall survival among those who died. Relative stability marked proton patients; photon patients lost diversity and naive cells. Oligoclonal CD8+ Temra expansion after nadir drove photon patients' diversity drop. Authors raise, but do not show, better survival with proton therapy.

The CDR3 spans 13 residues. V dropped 1 base and J dropped 1 base, with 5 bases sitting between them. CDR1 is SGHRS and CDR2 is YFSETQ in the germline V gene. The TCR sequence derives from a man in his forties or fifties with gastric cancer. The chain couples TRBV5-1 to TRBJ2-5; D remains unclear. The specimen comprised peripheral blood, sampled from a patient treated with photon-based radiotherapy. The CDR3 coding sequence is TGCGCCAGCAGCTTGATCGTCCAAGAGACCCAGTACTTC. Its protein product is CASSLIVQETQYF.